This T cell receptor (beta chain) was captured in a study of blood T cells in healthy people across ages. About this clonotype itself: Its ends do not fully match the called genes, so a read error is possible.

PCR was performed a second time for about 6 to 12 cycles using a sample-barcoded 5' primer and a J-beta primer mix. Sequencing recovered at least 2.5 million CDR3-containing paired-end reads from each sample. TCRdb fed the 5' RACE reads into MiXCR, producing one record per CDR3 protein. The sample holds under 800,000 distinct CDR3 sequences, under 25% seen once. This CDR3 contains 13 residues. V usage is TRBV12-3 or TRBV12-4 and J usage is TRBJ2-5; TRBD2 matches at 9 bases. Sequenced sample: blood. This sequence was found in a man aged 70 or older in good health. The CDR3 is CASTHSGSETRYF. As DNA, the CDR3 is TGTGCCAGCACCCATAGCGGGAGCGAAACCCGGTACTTC.